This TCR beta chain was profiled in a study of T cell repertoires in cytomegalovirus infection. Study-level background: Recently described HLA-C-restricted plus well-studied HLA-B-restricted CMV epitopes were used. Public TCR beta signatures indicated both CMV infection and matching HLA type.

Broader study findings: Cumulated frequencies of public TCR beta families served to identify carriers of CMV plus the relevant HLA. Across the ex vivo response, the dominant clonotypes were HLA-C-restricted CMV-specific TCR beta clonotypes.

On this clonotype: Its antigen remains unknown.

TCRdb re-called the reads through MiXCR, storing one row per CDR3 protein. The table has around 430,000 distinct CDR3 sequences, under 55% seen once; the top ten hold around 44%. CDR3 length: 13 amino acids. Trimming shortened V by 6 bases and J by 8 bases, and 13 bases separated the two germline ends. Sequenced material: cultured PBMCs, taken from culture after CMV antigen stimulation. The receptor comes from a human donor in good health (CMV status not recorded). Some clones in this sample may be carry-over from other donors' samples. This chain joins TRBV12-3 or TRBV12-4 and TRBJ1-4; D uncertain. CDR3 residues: CASSDRLGEKLFF. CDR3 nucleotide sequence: TGTGCCAGCAGCGACCGCCTCGGGGAAAAACTGTTTTTT.